The 24 T cell receptor beta chains presented below share a single source sample, sequenced in a study of regulatory T cells in long-lasting Graves disease. CDR3-region Arm-PCR and iRepertoire HTBI primers produced the TCR beta libraries. TCRdb re-called the multiplex PCR reads through MiXCR, storing one row per CDR3 protein. The profile shows 500,000 or so distinct CDR3 sequences, about a sixth of them singletons. Time point here: newly diagnosed GD, antithyroid drugs for less than 3 months. The TCR library was prepared using RNA isolated from PBMCs. Another study also made use of these data, one on T cells in Graves' hyperthyroidism and ophthalmopathy.

Specimen: peripheral blood mononuclear cells (PBMCs), collected at new diagnosis, from a patient treated with antithyroid drugs. These receptors were collected from a man between 40 and 49 years old with Graves disease.

This clonotype has a handful of counts. The V gene is TRBV20-1, the J gene TRBJ2-2; no reliable D call. Looked up from germline, CDR1 is DFQATT and CDR2 is SNEGSKA (reference sequence). The V gene lost 3 bases and the J gene lost 5 bases, with 10 bases spanning the gap. This CDR3 has 13 residues. CDR3 amino acids: CSASPVRTGELFF. The CDR3 DNA sequence: TGCAGTGCTAGCCCGGTTCGAACCGGGGAGCTGTTTTTT.

On this clonotype itself: This probably arose from a read error, given a far larger clone one base away. The rearrangement uses TRBV11-2 and TRBJ2-2; TRBD1 matches 9 bases. Germline CDR1 SGHAT, CDR2 FQNNGV. The CDR3 sequence is 17 residues long. The CDR3 loop reads CASSQKTGQGRNGELFF. CDR3 in DNA: TGCGCCAGCAGCCAAAAGACGGGACAGGGACGTAACGGGGAGCTGTTTTTT. Full variable domain (outside the CDR3, taken from reference TRBV11-2 and TRBJ2-2): EAGVAQSPRYKIIEKRQSVAFWCNPISGHATLYWYQQILGQGPKLLIQFQNNGVVDDSQLPKDRFSAERLKGVDSTLKIQPAKLEDSAVYLCASSQKTGQGRNGELFFGEGSRLTVL.

The rearrangement links TRBV19 to TRBJ2-2; TRBD1 agrees at 8 bases. Losses at the gene ends were 3 bases for V and 4 bases for J; bases not matched to a gene: 4. This CDR3 contains 15 residues. Germline V lookup: CDR1 LNHDA, CDR2 SQIVND (reference sequence). In DNA, the CDR3 is TGTGCCAGTAGTATCAGGGGGCGCGGCACCGGGGAGCTGTTTTTT. This translates into CASSIRGRGTGELFF.

The gene calls are TRBV6-1 and TRBJ1-5; D is possibly TRBD1 (6 bases). CDR3 size: 16 residues. Looked up from germline, CDR1 is MNHNS and CDR2 is SASEGT. Trimming took off 1 base at V and 3 bases at J, with 13 bases between the two ends. This CDR3 reads CASSEGSAGHNQPQHF. DNA for the CDR3: TGTGCCAGCAGTGAAGGTTCGGCGGGACACAATCAGCCCCAGCATTTT.

This clonotype was picked up a small number of times. The V gene is TRBV5-1, the J gene TRBJ2-1; 11 nucleotides agree with TRBD2. Germline-derived CDR1 and CDR2 are SGHRS and YFSETQ. V gave up 4 bases and J gave up 7 bases; unmatched junction bases: 13. The CDR3 length is 17 residues. The chain's CDR3 is CASSLRTSGPTGNEQFF. The CDR3 nucleotides read TGCGCCAGCAGCCTTCGGACTAGCGGGCCCACCGGTAATGAGCAGTTCTTC. The variable domain in full, completed from reference TRBV5-1 and TRBJ2-1, reads KAGVTQTPRYLIKTRGQQVTLSCSPISGHRSVSWYQQTPGQGLQFLFEYFSETQRNKGNFPGRFSGRQFSNSRSEMNVSTLELGDSALYLCASSLRTSGPTGNEQFFGPGTRLTVL.

This clonotype was recorded at least ten times. The chain joins TRBV28 to TRBJ2-3; 11 positions agree with TRBD2. The CDR3 runs to 15 residues. V lost 4 bases to trimming and J lost 6 bases; unmatched junction nucleotides: 6. Germline CDR1 MDHEN, CDR2 SYDVKM. The chain's CDR3 is CASSWRLAGPDTQYF. CDR3 nucleotides: TGTGCCAGCAGTTGGCGACTAGCGGGACCCGATACGCAGTATTTT.

The rearrangement uses TRBV14 and TRBJ2-5; 8 bases align to TRBD2. Germline assignment: CDR1 SGHDN and CDR2 FVKESK. Unmatched junction bases numbered 1, after V lost 2 bases and J lost 2 bases. This CDR3 spans 14 amino acids. For the CDR3, the DNA is TGTGCCAGCAGCCAACGCGGGGGGCAAGAGACCCAGTACTTC. This codes for CASSQRGGQETQYF. Full variable domain (rest looked up from reference TRBV14 and TRBJ2-5): EAGVTQFPSHSVIEKGQTVTLRCDPISGHDNLYWYRRVMGKEIKFLLHFVKESKQDESGMPNNRFLAERTGGTYSTLKVQPAELEDSGVYFCASSQRGGQETQYFGPGTRLLVL.

This clonotype was detected many times. This sequence joins TRBV11-3 and TRBJ2-2, with TRBD1 matching 8 bases. J was trimmed by 7 bases and V by 2 bases; bases with no gene match: 9. Germline V gives CDR1 SGHNT, CDR2 YENEEA. This CDR3 has 16 amino acids. CDR3 protein: CASSLSSDRAGGELFF. The CDR3 DNA reads as TGTGCCAGCAGCTTAAGCTCGGACAGGGCCGGCGGGGAGCTGTTTTTT.

Remarks on this clonotype: This may come from a read error, since a much larger clone is one base off. This sequence joins TRBV20-1 and TRBJ2-7; 7 bases agree with TRBD2. Germline V lookup: CDR1 DFQATT, CDR2 SNEGSKA (reference sequence). The CDR3 sequence is 13 residues long. The DNA of the CDR3 is TGCAGTGCCCGTGGGGGACTATACAATGAGCGGTTCTTC. This translates into CSARGGLYNERFF.

This clonotype has only a few counts. V and J are TRBV5-1 and TRBJ2-3, with TRBD2 matching 9 bases. Germline V gene sequence: CDR1 SGHRS, CDR2 YFSETQ. This CDR3 comprises 19 residues. J lost 0 bases, V lost 7 bases, and 18 bases had no gene match. For the CDR3, the DNA is TGCGCCAGCTCCTTACAGGGACCGGGACTAGCTTTAAGCACAGATACGCAGTATTTT. Residues: CASSLQGPGLALSTDTQYF.

The chain uses TRBV6-2 or TRBV6-3 and TRBJ2-6; tentatively, D is TRBD2 (5 bases). The CDR3 has 14 residues. Trimming stripped 6 bases from V and 0 bases from J, with 6 bases between. CDR1 is MNHEY, CDR2 SVGEGT, per germline. The CDR3 region is CASSGNSGANVLTF. The DNA for the CDR3 is TGTGCCAGCAGCGGGAACTCTGGGGCCAACGTCCTGACTTTC.

V usage is TRBV5-1 and J usage is TRBJ2-7, with 12 bases lining up with TRBD1. Germline trimming cut 0 bases from V and 5 bases from J; bases unmatched to any gene: 6. The CDR3 is made up of 16 amino acids. Looked up from germline, CDR1 is SGHRS and CDR2 is YFSETQ. The CDR3: CASSLGDRGRGNEQYF. In DNA form, the CDR3 reads TGCGCCAGCAGCTTGGGGGACAGGGGGCGGGGGAACGAGCAGTACTTC.

This clonotype was seen at least ten times. The chain is built from TRBV12-3 or TRBV12-4 and TRBJ1-2; D not resolved. Trimming took off 6 bases at V and 2 bases at J, with 19 bases between the two ends. The CDR3 consists of 16 residues. The CDR3 DNA reads TGTGCCAGCAGCCTCCCCCAGAGGGCTGGGAACTATGGCTACACCTTC. As protein: CASSLPQRAGNYGYTF.

About this clonotype itself: Mismatch with germline at one junction end may stem from a read error. The chain uses TRBV28 and TRBJ2-3, with 12 bases fitting TRBD2. Germline values: CDR1 MDHEN, CDR2 SYDVKM. The CDR3 has 15 residues. The DNA for the CDR3 is TGTGCCAGCAGTTTAGAGACTAGCGGGAGCTACGAGCGGTACTTC. Translating gives CASSLETSGSYERYF.

This rearrangement joins TRBV5-1 to TRBJ1-3, with 10 bases matching TRBD1. This CDR3 contains 15 residues. Germline V gene data show CDR1 as SGHRS and CDR2 as YFSETQ. Trimming at V came to 4 bases and at J to 2 bases, leaving 3 bases not matched to a gene. The CDR3 spells CASSRGTGAGNTIYF. The CDR3 DNA is TGCGCCAGCAGCCGGGGGACAGGGGCTGGAAACACCATATATTTT.

The chain has TRBV6-1 and TRBJ2-6; 13 nucleotides agree with TRBD2. Trimming cost V 5 bases and J 0 bases; bases outside gene matches: 7. Germline V CDR1 and CDR2: MNHNS, SASEGT. This CDR3 contains 19 residues. As DNA, the CDR3 is TGTGCCAGCAGTCCGGGACTAGCGGGGCACAACTCTGGGGCCAACGTCCTGACTTTC. It specifies CASSPGLAGHNSGANVLTF.

This clonotype was detected only a few times. The chain couples TRBV19 to TRBJ2-7; D is perhaps TRBD1 (6 bases). Germline V lookup: CDR1 LNHDA, CDR2 SQIVND (reference sequence). V lost 6 bases and J 2 bases, leaving 17 bases between the germline ends. This CDR3 is 15 amino acids long. The CDR3 is CASSATGPLTYEQYF. As DNA, the CDR3 is TGTGCCAGTAGCGCCACAGGGCCCCTCACCTACGAGCAGTACTTC.

This clonotype was seen ten or more times. The chain has TRBV5-1 and TRBJ2-7; 9 positions match TRBD2. Germline-derived CDR1 and CDR2 are SGHRS and YFSETQ. The CDR3 covers 15 residues. V lost 4 bases to trimming and J lost 0 bases; unmatched junction nucleotides: 5. The CDR3 sequence is CASSRLAENSYEQYF. CDR3 bases: TGCGCCAGCAGCAGACTAGCGGAGAACTCCTACGAGCAGTACTTC.

This clonotype was observed many times. The chain uses TRBV5-1 and TRBJ1-1; D call uncertain. This CDR3 has 15 residues. Trimming cost V 0 bases and J 2 bases, with 11 bases left between them. The V gene's germline CDR1 is SGHRS and CDR2 YFSETQ. The CDR3 is CASSLGAEINTEAFF. In nucleotides, the CDR3 is TGCGCCAGCAGCTTGGGGGCGGAGATAAACACTGAAGCTTTCTTT. The full variable domain, completed using reference TRBV5-1 and TRBJ1-1, is KAGVTQTPRYLIKTRGQQVTLSCSPISGHRSVSWYQQTPGQGLQFLFEYFSETQRNKGNFPGRFSGRQFSNSRSEMNVSTLELGDSALYLCASSLGAEINTEAFFGQGTRLTVV.

This clonotype has ten or more counts. The genes are TRBV28 and TRBJ1-2; 10 nucleotides line up with TRBD1. The CDR3 covers 13 residues. Germline V gene lookup returns CDR1 MDHEN and CDR2 SYDVKM. After removal of 7 bases from V and 4 bases from J, the junction contained 3 bases not matched to a gene. Here the CDR3 DNA reads TGTGCCAGCATAGGGGACAGGGGCTATGGCTACACCTTC. Translated, it gives CASIGDRGYGYTF.

This clonotype was detected ten times or more. The chain links TRBV12-3 or TRBV12-4 to TRBJ2-5, with 12 bases lining up with TRBD2. The CDR3 extends over 22 amino acids. V gave up 6 bases and J gave up 1 base; unmatched junction bases: 24. In DNA form, the CDR3 reads TGTGCCAGCAGCCAAGTACCAACCCATCTAGCGGGAGGGAAGCAGGGCCAAGAGACCCAGTACTTC. Encoded protein: CASSQVPTHLAGGKQGQETQYF.

There are many counts of this clonotype. The chain carries TRBV28 and TRBJ2-2; maybe TRBD1 (5 bases). The CDR3 contains 16 residues. Between the trimmed V and J ends, which lost 3 bases and 1 base, there was a span of 12 bases. Germline lookup yields CDR1 MDHEN and CDR2 SYDVKM. The CDR3 region has the DNA TGTGCCAGCAGTTTGATTATCGGACAGAACACCGGGGAGCTGTTTTTT. Translated: CASSLIIGQNTGELFF.

There are many counts of this clonotype. The gene calls are TRBV2 and TRBJ2-3; 10 bases agree with TRBD2. Germline trimming cut 5 bases from V and 0 bases from J; bases unmatched to any gene: 2. The CDR3 consists of 15 residues. CDR1 is SNHLY, CDR2 FYNNEI, per germline. As DNA, the CDR3 is TGTGCCAGCAGTTTGGGACTAGCGAGCACAGATACGCAGTATTTT. Amino acids: CASSLGLASTDTQYF.

The sample holds many counts of this clonotype. The chain is built from TRBV20-1 and TRBJ2-1; TRBD2 might be the D (5 bases). Germline CDR1 and CDR2: DFQATT and SNEGSKA (reference sequence). CDR3 length: 11 amino acids. V was clipped by 5 bases and J by 15 bases, with 17 bases between them. Here the CDR3 DNA reads TGCAGTGCTCCCCTAACTAGTTCACCGTTCTTC. Its translation is CSAPLTSSPFF.